This TCR beta chain was captured in a study of vaccination and CD4 T cells after COVID-19. In the study overall: Cultures acting as controls obtained a CEFX pool, an HIV-1 Nef pool, or no peptide.

Notes on this clonotype: Antigen specificity is unknown.

Whole-study findings and limits: Spike mono-reactivity held for 304 of 307 vaccine-specific clones in convalescent patients.

Regarding treatment: approximately nine-day PBMC culture with coronavirus spike peptide pools or control peptides (ViraFEST assay). ViraFEST used peptide pools to expand antigen-specific T cells before TCR sequencing. The Oncomine TCR Beta short-read assay sequenced DNA from cultured CD4+ T cells. TCRdb re-derived calls from the PCR reads in MiXCR, one entry per CDR3 protein. The sample lists roughly 17,000 distinct CDR3 sequences, around half occurring once. The CDR3 sequence is 15 residues long. Per germline, CDR1 SGHRS and CDR2 YFSETQ. Trimming took 4 bases from V and 0 from J, leaving 13 bases between them.

The clonotype comes from a human donor who had recovered from COVID-19. V and J are TRBV5-1 and TRBJ1-1; TRBD1 might be the D (5 bases). The sample consisted of CD4+ T cells from blood, cultured in vitro, taken before SARS-CoV-2 vaccination. DNA of the CDR3: TGCGCCAGCAGCATTGGGGCGGACATGAACACTGAAGCTTTCTTT. Encoded protein: CASSIGADMNTEAFF.